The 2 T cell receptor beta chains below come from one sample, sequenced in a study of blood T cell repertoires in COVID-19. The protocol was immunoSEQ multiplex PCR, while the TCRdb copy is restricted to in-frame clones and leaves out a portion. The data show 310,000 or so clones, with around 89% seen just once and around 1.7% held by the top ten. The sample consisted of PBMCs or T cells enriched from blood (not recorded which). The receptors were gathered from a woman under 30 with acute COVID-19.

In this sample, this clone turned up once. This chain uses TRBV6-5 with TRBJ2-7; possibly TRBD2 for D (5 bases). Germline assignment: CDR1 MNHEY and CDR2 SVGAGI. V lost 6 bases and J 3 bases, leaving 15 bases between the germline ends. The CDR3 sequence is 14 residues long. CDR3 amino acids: CASRVVEVDYEQYF. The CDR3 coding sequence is TGTGCCAGCAGGGTGGTGGAGGTCGACTACGAGCAGTACTTC.

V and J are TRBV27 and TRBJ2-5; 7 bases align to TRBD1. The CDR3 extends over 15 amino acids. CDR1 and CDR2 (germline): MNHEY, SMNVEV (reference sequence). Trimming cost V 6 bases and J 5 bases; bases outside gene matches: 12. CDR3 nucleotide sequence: TGTGCCAGCAGGCTTGGGACAGCTCCATGGGAGACCCAGTACTTC. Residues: CASRLGTAPWETQYF.